The clone carrying this TCR beta chain showed up just a few times. Its antigen is undetermined. The CDR3 totals 16 residues. CDR1 and CDR2 (germline): LGHNA, YNFKEQ. Trimming left V 1 base short and J 2 bases short, with 13 bases between. This specimen comes from a study of T-cell memory formation after mild COVID-19. Study as a whole: Across donors, TCR clusters were largely donor specific. Findings and limits, study-wide: Among contracting clones, CD4+ were mainly CM/EM and CD8+ enriched in EMRA. The pre-infection memory compartment contained some responding clones, suggesting cross-reactive memory joined.

After 5'RACE with constant-segment primers, TCR alpha and TCR beta cDNA libraries carrying sample barcodes and UMIs were obtained. TCRdb used MiXCR to reprocess the 5' RACE reads, holding one entry per CDR3 protein. The sample holds around 500,000 distinct CDR3 sequences, over 15% seen once. The TCR sequence derives from an adult woman who had mild COVID-19 (a few samples of this study predate the infection). Cell type and time point are not known. Sequenced material: PBMCs or a T cell subset sorted from them (not recorded which). The genes are TRBV4-2 and TRBJ2-3; D not certain. The CDR3 DNA reads TGTGCCAGCAGCCAAGGCCTCGGTCCTGTCACAGATACGCAGTATTTT. It is translated as CASSQGLGPVTDTQYF.